This TCR beta chain was retrieved from a study of cytomegalovirus exposure and HLA in healthy donors. This clone was found a few times. PCR employed 60 Vbeta and 13 Jbeta primers. Using immunoSEQ multiplex PCR, the repertoire was profiled, and TCRdb retains in-frame clones only, with some absent. The top ten hold over 4.5% of the sample, which has approximately 100,000 clones, over 9% seen once. The source of this sequence is a middle-aged man in good health and CMV-seropositive. Sequenced sample: PBMCs.

The CDR3 loop is CASILAGAGNEQYF. CDR3 in DNA: TGTGCCAGCATATTAGCGGGAGCGGGGAACGAGCAGTACTTC. The genes are TRBV28 and TRBJ2-7; TRBD2 matches 9 bases. The CDR3 totals 14 residues. The germline V gene has CDR1 MDHEN and CDR2 SYDVKM. V lost 7 bases and J lost 5; bases outside the gene matches: 9.